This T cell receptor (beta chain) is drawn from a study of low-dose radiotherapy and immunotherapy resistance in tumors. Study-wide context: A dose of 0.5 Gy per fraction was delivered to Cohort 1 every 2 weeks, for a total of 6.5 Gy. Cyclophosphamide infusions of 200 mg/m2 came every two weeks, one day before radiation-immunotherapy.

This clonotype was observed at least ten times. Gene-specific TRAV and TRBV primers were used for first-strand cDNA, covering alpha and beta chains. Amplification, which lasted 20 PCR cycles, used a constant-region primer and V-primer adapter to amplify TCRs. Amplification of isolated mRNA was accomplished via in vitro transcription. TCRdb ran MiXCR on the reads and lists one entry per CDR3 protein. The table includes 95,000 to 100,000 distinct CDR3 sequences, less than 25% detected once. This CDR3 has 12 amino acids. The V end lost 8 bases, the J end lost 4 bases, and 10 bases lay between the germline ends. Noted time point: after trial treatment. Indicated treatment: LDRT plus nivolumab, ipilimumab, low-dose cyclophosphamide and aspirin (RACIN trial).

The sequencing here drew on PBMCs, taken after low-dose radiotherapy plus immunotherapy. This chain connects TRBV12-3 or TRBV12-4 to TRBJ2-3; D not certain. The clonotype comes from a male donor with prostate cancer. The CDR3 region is CASSLFPDTQYF. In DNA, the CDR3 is TGTGCCAGCTCCCTCTTCCCAGATACGCAGTATTTT.